This T cell receptor beta chain was sequenced for a study of cytomegalovirus exposure and HLA in healthy donors. Study as a whole: HLA-typed donors were the source of about 85 million unique TCRs, which an early data release held.

Researchers ran the PCR with 60 Vbeta and 13 Jbeta primers. Only in-frame clones appear in the TCRdb table, and some are missing; sequencing was by immunoSEQ multiplex PCR. This table holds 60,000 to 75,000 clones, 60% to 75% found once. Study-wide points: As a later analysis showed, several of the most significant clusters appeared to be linked to common viral pathogens. According to an earlier analysis, most TCR beta V segments yielded productive rearrangements about 87% or about 30% of the time.

The sample holds a few counts of this clone. The antigen is not known. The sequenced sample consisted of PBMCs. The origin of this receptor is an older woman in good health and CMV-seropositive.

As DNA, the CDR3 is TGTGCCAGCAGCTCTCAGGGACAGGGCGAAGCTTTCTTT. Protein sequence: CASSSQGQGEAFF. The chain joins TRBV14 to TRBJ1-1, with 9 nucleotides matching TRBD1. V trimming: 5 bases; J trimming: 8 bases; junction bases outside the gene matches: 6. CDR1 and CDR2 from the germline V gene are SGHDN and FVKESK. This CDR3 has 13 amino acids. Full variable domain (missing parts from reference TRBV14 and TRBJ1-1): EAGVTQFPSHSVIEKGQTVTLRCDPISGHDNLYWYRRVMGKEIKFLLHFVKESKQDESGMPNNRFLAERTGGTYSTLKVQPAELEDSGVYFCASSSQGQGEAFFGQGTRLTVV.